This is a list of T cell receptor beta chains from one sample in a study of OX40 agonist ivuxolimab in advanced cancers. Here immunoSEQ multiplex PCR was the method, and the copy in TCRdb shows in-frame clones only, minus some. The sample contains around 100,000 clones, about 92% of which appear only once. The sample consisted of CD4+ or CD8+ T cells sorted from blood, taken in a trial of the OX40 agonist ivuxolimab. The receptor source for this set is an adult with an advanced solid tumor such as melanoma, head and neck, liver or kidney cancer. The CDR3 runs from the conserved cysteine through the conserved F or W. A D gene is named only where the DNA matches it firmly. Clone size is given for some rows only: seen once, a few or many times, or a class if the clone is expanded.

d_call	clone_size	v_call	j_call	cdr3_aa	cdr3_nt
TRBD2	NA	TRBV6-1	TRBJ2-7	CASSEARTSGGYEQYF	TGTGCCAGCAGTGAAGCGCGGACTAGCGGGGGTTACGAGCAGTACTTC
TRBD2	NA	TRBV18	TRBJ2-1	CASSPPGSSGARLQFF	TGTGCCAGCTCACCCCCGGGGTCTAGCGGAGCCCGTCTGCAGTTCTTC
NA	NA	TRBV7-9	TRBJ1-3	CAGSDGPSGNTIYF	TGTGCCGGTTCAGATGGCCCCTCTGGAAACACCATATATTTT
TRBD1	once	TRBV19	TRBJ1-5	CASSDRGLRNQPQHF	TGTGCCAGTAGTGACAGGGGTTTAAGGAATCAGCCCCAGCATTTT
TRBD1	NA	TRBV7-9	TRBJ2-7	CASSPSQGTQYF	TGTGCCAGCAGCCCCTCACAGGGGACGCAGTACTTC
NA	NA	TRBV15	TRBJ2-2	CATSTSPNTGELFF	TGTGCCACCAGCACTAGTCCTAACACCGGGGAGCTGTTTTTT
NA	NA	TRBV30	TRBJ1-1	CAWNRQGPTEAFF	TGTGCCTGGAATAGGCAGGGCCCCACTGAAGCTTTCTTT
NA	NA	TRBV27	TRBJ2-2	CASSPNTRDLTRGELFF	TGTGCCAGCAGCCCCAATACCAGGGACCTGACCCGCGGGGAGCTGTTTTTT
TRBD1	NA	TRBV7-2	TRBJ1-5	CASSLVGTVNQPQHF	TGTGCCAGCAGCTTAGTAGGGACAGTCAATCAGCCCCAGCATTTT
NA	NA	TRBV5-4	TRBJ1-2	CASSLDRDRGYTF	TGTGCCAGCAGCTTGGACAGGGACCGTGGCTACACCTTC
TRBD2	NA	TRBV6-1	TRBJ2-1	CASSLSGSSYNEQFF	TGTGCCAGCAGTCTTAGCGGGAGCTCCTACAATGAGCAGTTCTTC
NA	NA	TRBV14	TRBJ1-4	CASRKTGGGEKLFF	TGTGCCAGCAGGAAAACAGGAGGGGGTGAAAAACTGTTTTTT
TRBD1	NA	TRBV9	TRBJ1-1	CASSPRTGAYNTEAFF	TGTGCCAGCAGCCCTCGGACAGGGGCCTACAACACTGAAGCTTTCTTT
NA	once	TRBV30	TRBJ1-4	CAWSVGVGEKLFF	TGTGCCTGGAGTGTTGGGGTAGGGGAAAAACTGTTTTTT
TRBD1	NA	TRBV9	TRBJ1-2	CASSVAPEGQACF	TGTGCCAGCAGCGTAGCCCCTGAGGGACAGGCGTGCTTC
NA	NA	TRBV6-1	TRBJ1-6	CASSVDRSNSPLHF	TGTGCCAGCAGTGTAGACAGGTCTAATTCACCCCTCCACTTT
NA	NA	TRBV20-1	TRBJ1-1	CSARVGAFF	TGCAGTGCTAGAGTGGGAGCTTTCTTT
NA	NA	TRBV6-5	TRBJ1-2	CASSYSIYDGYTF	TGTGCCAGCAGTTACTCGATCTATGATGGCTACACCTTC
NA	NA	TRBV21-1	TRBJ1-2	CASSTRDDGYTF	TGTGCCAGCAGCACCAGGGACGATGGCTACACCTTC
TRBD1	NA	TRBV5-1	TRBJ1-5	CASSHYRDRGPYSNQPQHF	TGCGCCAGCAGCCACTACCGGGACAGGGGTCCTTATAGCAATCAGCCCCAGCATTTT
TRBD2	NA	TRBV30	TRBJ2-3	CAWSPHGGTQYF	TGTGCCTGGAGTCCTCACGGGGGGACGCAGTATTTT
NA	NA	TRBV28	TRBJ2-1	CASSLSAPRSYNEQFF	TGTGCCAGCAGTTTATCGGCGCCCCGCTCCTACAATGAGCAGTTCTTC
TRBD1	NA	TRBV4-1	TRBJ1-6	CASSQVFGQAFNSPLHF	TGCGCCAGCAGCCAAGTGTTCGGACAGGCGTTTAATTCACCCCTCCACTTT
NA	NA	TRBV18	TRBJ1-6	CASSPGGKDSPLHF	TGTGCCAGCTCACCAGGGGGGAAGGATTCACCCCTCCACTTT
NA	once	TRBV5-6	TRBJ1-1	CASSFRQRGTEAFF	TGTGCCAGCAGCTTCCGACAGCGGGGCACTGAAGCTTTCTTT
NA	NA	TRBV6-6	TRBJ1-2	CATHPTGIDTYGYTF	TGTGCCACCCACCCAACAGGGATTGATACTTATGGCTACACCTTC
NA	NA	TRBV5-1	TRBJ1-3	CASSLAGGLSGNTIYF	TGCGCCAGCAGCTTGGCGGGGGGTCTCTCTGGAAACACCATATATTTT
TRBD1	NA	TRBV28	TRBJ1-4	CASSPAQGGGEKLFF	TGTGCCAGCAGTCCCGCCCAGGGGGGCGGCGAAAAACTGTTTTTT
TRBD1	NA	TRBV6-6	TRBJ1-2	CASRGRAGTGYGYTF	TGTGCCAGCAGGGGGCGAGCCGGGACAGGGTATGGCTACACCTTC
NA	NA	TRBV6-5	TRBJ1-4	CASSLTALNEKLFF	TGTGCCAGCAGCCTAACAGCCCTTAATGAAAAACTGTTTTTT
NA	once	TRBV7-6	TRBJ1-3	CASSLGTASGNTIYF	TGTGCCAGCAGCTTAGGGACAGCCTCTGGAAACACCATATATTTT
NA	NA	TRBV21-1	TRBJ1-1	CASNPAETGEWGTEAFF	TGTGCCAGCAACCCAGCGGAGACAGGGGAGTGGGGAACTGAAGCTTTCTTT
NA	NA	TRBV18	TRBJ1-3	CASSDSSGNTIYF	TGTGCCAGCTCAGACAGCTCTGGAAACACCATATATTTT
TRBD2	NA	TRBV30	TRBJ2-1	CAWSRGSGNRDEQFF	TGTGCCTGGAGTAGAGGTAGCGGGAACCGCGATGAGCAGTTCTTC
NA	NA	TRBV5-1	TRBJ2-5	CASSLSAEETQYF	TGCGCCAGCAGCTTGTCAGCGGAAGAGACCCAGTACTTC
TRBD1	NA	TRBV29-1	TRBJ1-2	CSVTENRGQGGYTF	TGCAGCGTGACGGAAAACAGGGGGCAAGGTGGCTACACCTTC
NA	NA	TRBV6-6	TRBJ1-5	CASSYPGGRSNQPQHF	TGTGCCAGCAGTTACCCGGGGGGAAGATCCAATCAGCCCCAGCATTTT